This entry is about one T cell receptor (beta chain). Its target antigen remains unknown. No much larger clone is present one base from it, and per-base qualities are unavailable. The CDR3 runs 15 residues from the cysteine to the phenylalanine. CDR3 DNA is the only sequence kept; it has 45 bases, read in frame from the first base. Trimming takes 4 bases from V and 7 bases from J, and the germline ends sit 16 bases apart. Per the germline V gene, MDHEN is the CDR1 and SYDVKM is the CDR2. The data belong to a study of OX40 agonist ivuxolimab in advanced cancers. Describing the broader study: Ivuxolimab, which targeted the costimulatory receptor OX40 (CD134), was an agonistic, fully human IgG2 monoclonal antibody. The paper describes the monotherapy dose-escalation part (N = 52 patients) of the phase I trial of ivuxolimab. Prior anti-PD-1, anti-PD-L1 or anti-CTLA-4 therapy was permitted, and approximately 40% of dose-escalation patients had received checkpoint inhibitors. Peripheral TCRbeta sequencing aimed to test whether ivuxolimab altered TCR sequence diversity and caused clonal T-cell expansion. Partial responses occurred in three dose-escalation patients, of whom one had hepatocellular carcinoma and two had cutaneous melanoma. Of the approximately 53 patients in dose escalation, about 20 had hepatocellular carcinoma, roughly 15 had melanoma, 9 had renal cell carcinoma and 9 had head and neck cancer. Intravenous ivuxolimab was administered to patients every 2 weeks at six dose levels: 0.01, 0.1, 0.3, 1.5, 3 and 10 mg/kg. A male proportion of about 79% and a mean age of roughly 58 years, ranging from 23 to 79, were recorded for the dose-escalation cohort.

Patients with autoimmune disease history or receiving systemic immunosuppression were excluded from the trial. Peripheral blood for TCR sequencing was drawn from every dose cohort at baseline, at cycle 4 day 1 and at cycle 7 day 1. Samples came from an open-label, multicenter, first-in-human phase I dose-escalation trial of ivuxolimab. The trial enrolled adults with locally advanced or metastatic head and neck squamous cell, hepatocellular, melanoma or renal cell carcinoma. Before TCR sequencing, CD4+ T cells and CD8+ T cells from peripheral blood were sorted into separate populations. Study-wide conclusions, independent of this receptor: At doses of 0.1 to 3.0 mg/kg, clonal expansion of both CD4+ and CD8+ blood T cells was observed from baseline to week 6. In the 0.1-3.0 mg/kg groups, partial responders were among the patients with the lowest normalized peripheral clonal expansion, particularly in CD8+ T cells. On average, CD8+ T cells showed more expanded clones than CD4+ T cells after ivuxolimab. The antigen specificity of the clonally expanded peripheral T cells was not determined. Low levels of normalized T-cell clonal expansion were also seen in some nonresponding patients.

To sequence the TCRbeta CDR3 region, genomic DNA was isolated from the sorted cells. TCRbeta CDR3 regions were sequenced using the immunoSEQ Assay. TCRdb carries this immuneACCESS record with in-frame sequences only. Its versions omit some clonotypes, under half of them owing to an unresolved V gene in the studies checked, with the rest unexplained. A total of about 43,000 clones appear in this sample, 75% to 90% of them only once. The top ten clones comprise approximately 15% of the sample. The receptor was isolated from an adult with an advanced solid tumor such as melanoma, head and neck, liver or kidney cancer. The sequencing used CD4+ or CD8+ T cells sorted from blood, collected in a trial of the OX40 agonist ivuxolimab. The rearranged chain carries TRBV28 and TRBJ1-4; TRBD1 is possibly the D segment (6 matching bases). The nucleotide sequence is TGTGCCAGCAGTTCGGACAGTTCGGTCGGTGAAAAACTGTTTTTT. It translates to CASSSDSSVGEKLFF.